The clone carrying this T cell receptor (beta chain) was counted ten times or more. What it binds is unknown. Building of the TCR beta libraries involved iRepertoire HTBI primers and Arm-PCR of CDR3 regions. Each CDR3 protein is one row after TCRdb ran MiXCR on the multiplex PCR reads. The sample contains 300,000 to 400,000 distinct CDR3 sequences, about 20% of which appear only once. These data are taken from a study of regulatory T cells in long-lasting Graves disease. V lost 4 bases to trimming and J lost 11 bases, with 22 bases between them. The germline gives CDR1 SQVTM, CDR2 ANQGSEA. The CDR3 runs 14 residues. General study results and limits: In persistent patients, shared public clonotypes (roughly 2,700) outnumbered those in new patients (nearly 1,000).

Time point specified: newly diagnosed GD, antithyroid drugs for less than 3 months. After RNA was extracted from PBMCs, the TCR library was made from it. This clonotype was obtained from a female donor with Graves disease. The J gene is TRBJ2-3, the V gene TRBV29-1, with D perhaps given as TRBD1 or TRBD2 (5 bases each). The sequenced sample was peripheral blood mononuclear cells (PBMCs), obtained at new diagnosis, from a patient treated with antithyroid drugs. The DNA for the CDR3 is TGCAGCGTTGGATCAACGGGGCACACGGGACGGCAGTATTTT. This sequence encodes CSVGSTGHTGRQYF.